These 23 T cell receptor beta chains were sequenced from one sample in a study of blood T cells in healthy people across ages. A second PCR of about 7 to 12 cycles used a sample-barcoded 5' primer and a J-beta primer mix. A single record per CDR3 protein comes from TCRdb applying MiXCR to the 5' RACE reads. The data show fewer than 600,000 distinct CDR3 sequences, roughly a quarter seen once. This sample also belongs to another study, concerning T cells of mothers and their children.

The sample consisted of blood. These receptors were collected from a boy aged 2 to 10 in good health.

This chain uses TRBV15 with TRBJ2-5, with 7 bases that match TRBD1. The CDR3 extends over 17 amino acids. With V trimmed by 2 bases and J by 1 base, 10 bases remained unmatched. Germline V gives CDR1 LNHNV, CDR2 YYDKDF (reference sequence). CDR3 in amino acids: CATSRSRKDRPQETQYF. The CDR3 DNA follows: TGTGCCACCAGCAGATCACGAAAGGACAGGCCCCAAGAGACCCAGTACTTC.

The CDR3 DNA is TGTGCCAGCAGCTTATCGTCCGGTCCGGAATCAACGCAGTATTTT. It specifies CASSLSSGPESTQYF. V gene TRBV11-2 combines with J gene TRBJ2-3; D unclear. V lost 2 bases to trimming and J lost 9 bases, with 18 bases between them. The CDR3 runs to 15 residues. Germline loops: CDR1 SGHAT, CDR2 FQNNGV.

This clonotype occurred a few times. The genes are TRBV12-3 or TRBV12-4 and TRBJ2-4; D remains ambiguous. This CDR3 has 15 amino acids. The germline V and J ends were trimmed by 2 bases and 0 bases, with 8 bases remaining between them. The CDR3: CASSLQLLAKNIQYF. The CDR3 DNA reads TGTGCCAGCAGTTTACAGCTTCTAGCCAAAAACATTCAGTACTTC.

This clonotype has a count of ten or more. This chain connects TRBV29-1 to TRBJ2-5; unclear D gene. The germline V and J ends were trimmed by 6 bases and 2 bases, with 7 bases remaining between them. The germline gives CDR1 SQVTM, CDR2 ANQGSEA. This CDR3 region has 11 residues. CDR3 DNA sequence: TGCAGCGTAGGCCTACAAGAGACCCAGTACTTC. This translates into CSVGLQETQYF.

The V call is TRBV7-2, the J call TRBJ2-5; 11 bases fit TRBD1. The V segment lost 3 bases and the J segment 5 bases; nucleotides outside the gene matches: 11. Germline CDR1 SGHTA, CDR2 FQGNSA. The CDR3 loop spans 17 amino acids. CDR3 coding DNA: TGTGCCAGCAGCTTCCGGACAGGGGGCGCGATTCTTGAGACCCAGTACTTC. Amino acid sequence: CASSFRTGGAILETQYF. Combining the CDR3 with reference TRBV7-2 and TRBJ2-5 gives the whole variable domain GAGVSQSPSNKVTEKGKDVELRCDPISGHTALYWYRQSLGQGLEFLIYFQGNSAPDKSGLPSDRFSAERTGGSVSTLTIQRTQQEDSAVYLCASSFRTGGAILETQYFGPGTRLLVL.

V gene TRBV29-1 combines with J gene TRBJ2-3, with 16 nucleotides matching TRBD2. This CDR3 comprises 16 residues. The J segment lost 10 bases and the V segment lost 6 bases, leaving 13 bases of the junction unmatched. The V gene's germline CDR1 is SQVTM and CDR2 ANQGSEA. CDR3: CSVRPGTSGGAGPQYF. The CDR3 nucleotides read TGCAGCGTCCGTCCCGGGACTAGCGGGGGGGCTGGCCCGCAGTATTTT.

This chain joins TRBV7-8 and TRBJ2-3, with D uncertain. The CDR3 has 15 amino acids. CDR1 and CDR2 from the germline V gene are SGHVS and FQNEAQ. V lost 1 base and J lost 0, with 8 bases in between. CDR3 coding DNA: TGTGCCAGCAGCTTAGTATTAAGGAGCACAGATACGCAGTATTTT. Protein: CASSLVLRSTDTQYF.

The CDR3 region has the DNA TGCAGTGCTAGACAGCTAGCGGGAATCCAATATGAGCAGTTCTTC. This translates into CSARQLAGIQYEQFF. The rearrangement joins TRBV20-1 to TRBJ2-5, with TRBD2 matching over 9 bases. The J call may be wrong; the DNA end is better matched by TRBJ2-1. In germline, CDR1 is DFQATT, CDR2 SNEGSKA (reference sequence). The CDR3 totals 15 residues.

The chain employs TRBV7-3 and TRBJ2-4; D is possibly TRBD1 (6 bases). The germline V gene encodes CDR1 SGHTA and CDR2 FQGTGA. V was pared by 4 bases and J by 3 bases, with 16 bases between. The CDR3 is made up of 16 amino acids. The CDR3 is CASSSPGETDKNIQYF. In DNA, the CDR3 is TGTGCCAGCAGCTCACCAGGGGAGACGGACAAAAACATTCAGTACTTC.

The gene calls are TRBV7-2 and TRBJ2-5; no clear D. The J call could be wrong; TRBJ2-7 is a better fit for the DNA end. The CDR3 extends over 14 amino acids. Germline CDR1 SGHTA, CDR2 FQGNSA. The CDR3 loop reads CASSPGRLSYEQYF. CDR3 coding DNA: TGTGCCAGCAGCCCTGGTCGTCTCTCCTACGAGCAGTACTTC.

This clonotype was picked up a small number of times. The chain has TRBV6-5 and TRBJ1-1, with 8 nucleotides matching TRBD1. J lost 5 bases, V lost 1 base, and 15 bases had no gene match. CDR1 MNHEY and CDR2 SVGAGI come from the germline V gene. The CDR3 is 18 residues long. CDR3 loop: CASSYYVGVTGAPTEAFF. CDR3 DNA: TGTGCCAGCAGTTACTACGTGGGAGTGACAGGGGCCCCGACTGAAGCTTTCTTT.

V and J are TRBV20-1 and TRBJ1-1; D gene ambiguous. Germline V gene sequence: CDR1 DFQATT, CDR2 SNEGSKA (reference sequence). The CDR3 loop spans 10 amino acids. The ends were cut back, 3 bases at V and 7 bases at J, with 6 bases in the middle. This CDR3 is CSASSGEAFF. Written as DNA, the CDR3 is TGCAGTGCTAGTTCTGGTGAAGCTTTCTTT.

This chain uses TRBV20-1 with TRBJ2-5, with 7 bases lining up with TRBD1. Judging by the DNA end, TRBJ2-7 fits better; the J call may be wrong. The CDR3 has 12 residues. Germline V gives CDR1 DFQATT, CDR2 SNEGSKA (reference sequence). DNA of the CDR3: TGCAGTGCTACCGGACAGGCCTACGAGCAGTACTTC. This sequence encodes CSATGQAYEQYF.

The chain carries TRBV2 and TRBJ2-1; the D is unclear. There are 12 residues in the CDR3. Germline lookup yields CDR1 SNHLY and CDR2 FYNNEI. The V end was cut by 8 bases, the J end by 1 base, with 6 bases between. The CDR3 protein is CASARSYNEQFF. CDR3 sequence (DNA): TGTGCCAGCGCCAGATCCTACAATGAGCAGTTCTTC.

This chain uses TRBV7-2 with TRBJ2-5, with D unclear. The DNA end favors TRBJ2-1, so the J call may be wrong. Germline lookup yields CDR1 SGHTA and CDR2 FQGNSA. The CDR3 totals 12 residues. CDR3 nucleotide sequence: TGTGCCTCAACGCAAGGGTACAATGAGCAGTTCTTC. It specifies CASTQGYNEQFF.

Only a few counts were recorded for this clonotype. The chain has TRBV7-9 and TRBJ1-4; 8 bases map to TRBD1. The CDR3 is made up of 16 amino acids. V shed 5 bases, J shed 5 bases, and the junction held 10 bases outside the gene matches. Germline V gene sequence: CDR1 SEHNR, CDR2 FQNEAQ (reference sequence). The CDR3 reads CASSAGTGGLNEKLFF. As DNA, the CDR3 is TGTGCCAGCAGCGCCGGGACAGGCGGTTTAAATGAAAAACTGTTTTTT. Supplemented by reference TRBV7-9 and TRBJ1-4, the full variable domain reads DTGVSQNPRHKITKRGQNVTFRCDPISEHNRLYWYRQTLGQGPEFLTYFQNEAQLEKSRLLSDRFSAERPKGSFSTLEIQRTEQGDSAMYLCASSAGTGGLNEKLFFGSGTQLSVL.

The sample holds a few counts of this clonotype. The V call is TRBV7-9, the J call TRBJ2-3; the match to TRBD2 covers 7 bases. The CDR3 length is 16 residues. With V trimmed by 4 bases and J by 0 bases, 7 bases remained unmatched. Per germline, CDR1 SEHNR and CDR2 FQNEAQ (reference sequence). The CDR3 protein is CASSSLSSGSTDTQYF. The CDR3 bases are TGTGCCAGCAGCTCCCTGTCTAGCGGTAGCACAGATACGCAGTATTTT.

In this sample, this clonotype turned up a few times. This chain links TRBV4-3 with TRBJ2-7; 7 bases are a match to TRBD1. This CDR3 comprises 17 residues. Per the germline V gene, CDR1 is LGHNA and CDR2 is YSLEER. V trimming: 1 base; J trimming: 3 bases; junction bases outside the gene matches: 12. The chain's CDR3 is CASSQGTGYPGRYEQYF. The CDR3 bases are TGCGCCAGCAGCCAAGGGACAGGCTACCCTGGACGCTACGAGCAGTACTTC.

This clonotype turned up a few times. This rearrangement joins TRBV20-1 to TRBJ2-5; D may correspond to TRBD1 or TRBD2 (5 bases each). The J call may not be correct, given that the DNA end is closer to TRBJ2-1. Germline V CDR1 and CDR2: DFQATT, SNEGSKA (reference sequence). This CDR3 has 14 amino acids. The CDR3 reads CSARDGTAFGEQFF. In DNA form, the CDR3 reads TGCAGTGCTAGAGATGGGACGGCATTTGGTGAGCAGTTCTTC.

V and J are TRBV3-1 and TRBJ1-3; 8 nucleotides line up with TRBD1. V dropped 3 bases and J dropped 3; count of bases not matched to a gene: 4. Germline-derived CDR1 and CDR2 are LGHDT and YNNKEL (reference sequence). This CDR3 has 15 residues. In DNA form, the CDR3 reads TGTGCCAGCAGCCAGACACAGGGGGATGGAAACACCATATATTTT. It codes for CASSQTQGDGNTIYF.

The chain couples TRBV10-3 to TRBJ2-3; TRBD2 matches 11 bases. The CDR3 runs to 16 residues. Trimming cost V 2 bases and J 4 bases; bases outside gene matches: 5. Germline V gene data show CDR1 as ENHRY and CDR2 as SYGVKD. CDR3 DNA: TGTGCCATCAGTGAGCCTAGGACTAGCGGGTCAGATACGCAGTATTTT. Residues: CAISEPRTSGSDTQYF.

This clonotype showed up just a few times. The chain recombines TRBV11-3 with TRBJ2-7; D is ambiguous. The end of the DNA is better explained by TRBJ2-5, so the J call may be wrong. The CDR3 has 15 amino acids. Germline CDR1 reads SGHNT; CDR2 reads YENEEA. The CDR3 loop reads CASSLDRGPGETQYF. The CDR3 coding sequence is TGTGCCAGCAGCTTAGATCGCGGACCTGGGGAGACCCAGTACTTC.

Here the CDR3 reads CASSRGYIGSYEQYF. The CDR3 region has the DNA TGCGCCAGCAGCCGGGGGTATATAGGCTCCTACGAGCAGTACTTC. J is TRBJ2-7 and V is TRBV4-3; TRBD1 or TRBD2 may be the D gene (5 bases each). V lost 4 bases and J lost 0, with 13 bases in between. The CDR3 runs to 15 residues. Germline V CDR1 and CDR2: LGHNA, YSLEER.